This TCR beta chain was sequenced in a study of cytomegalovirus exposure and HLA in healthy donors. Germline V gene lookup returns CDR1 SGDLS and CDR2 YYNGEE. With 2 bases clipped from V and 8 bases from J, the junction kept 10 bases outside the gene matches. This CDR3 spans 16 amino acids. Both 60 Vbeta primers and 13 Jbeta primers went into the PCR. Sequencing was performed with immunoSEQ multiplex PCR; in TCRdb, only in-frame clones are kept and a portion is missing. The data hold fewer than 150,000 clones, with 79% observed a single time. This clone has only a few counts. The sample comprised PBMCs. The origin of this receptor is a man aged 40-49 years in good health and CMV-seropositive. The rearrangement links TRBV9 to TRBJ1-6; 7 bases are shared with TRBD1. The CDR3 loop is CASSVQGGGIDSPLHF. CDR3 coding DNA: TGTGCCAGCAGCGTTCAGGGGGGTGGTATCGATTCACCCCTCCACTTT.